What follows are 23 T cell receptor beta chains derived from one specimen sequenced in a study of blood T cell repertoires in COVID-19 (TCRdb year 2020). Receptors were amplified or captured by the immunoSEQ multiplex PCR assay. Here the immuneACCESS table is served through TCRdb, limited to in-frame sequences with V and J called. Missing clones are a known gap in these copies; in checked studies unresolved V genes cover under half, and the rest lacks a known reason. The sample contains roughly 400,000 clones, 70% to 90% of them found a single time. The ten top clones hold 1.2% to 1.5% of the sample. What was sequenced was PBMCs or T cells enriched from blood (not recorded which). The receptors derive from a woman younger than 30 who had been exposed to COVID-19.

The sample holds one count of this clone. The rearrangement links TRBV27 to TRBJ2-3; TRBD2 agrees at 7 bases. The CDR3 loop spans 16 amino acids. V was clipped by 4 bases and J by 0 bases; unmatched bases: 7. Germline V CDR1 and CDR2: MNHEY, SMNVEV (reference sequence). CDR3 sequence (DNA): TGTGCCAGCAGTTATGGTTCGGGAGGAAGCACAGATACGCAGTATTTT. It yields the protein CASSYGSGGSTDTQYF.

This rearrangement joins TRBV11-2 to TRBJ2-7; maybe TRBD2 (6 bases). CDR1 is SGHAT and CDR2 is FQNNGV in the germline V gene. The CDR3 is made up of 17 amino acids. Trimming took 1 base from V and 3 from J, leaving 19 bases between them. CDR3: CASSLGPEQGGLYEQYF. CDR3 in DNA: TGTGCCAGCAGCTTAGGCCCCGAGCAGGGAGGCCTCTACGAGCAGTACTTC.

The J gene is TRBJ2-7, the V gene TRBV9, with 10 positions matching TRBD2. V lost 4 bases and J lost 3; bases outside the gene matches: 10. This CDR3 is built from 16 residues. CDR1 and CDR2 (germline): SGDLS, YYNGEE. The CDR3 reads CASSLESGGASYEQYF. CDR3 DNA sequence: TGTGCCAGCAGCCTTGAGAGCGGGGGGGCCAGCTACGAGCAGTACTTC.

This rearrangement joins TRBV3-1 (or the pseudogene TRBV3-2) to TRBJ1-5; TRBD1 aligns across 8 bases. Germline V CDR1 and CDR2: LGHDT, YNNKEL (reference sequence). J gave up 6 bases and V 4 bases, and 8 bases lay outside the gene matches. This CDR3 spans 15 amino acids. CDR3 sequence (DNA): TGTGCCAGCAGCCCCGGACAGGGAGTAGGTCAGCCCCAGCATTTT. This encodes CASSPGQGVGQPQHF.

J is TRBJ1-2 and V is TRBV10-1; D remains unclear. Germline V gene lookup returns CDR1 WNHNN and CDR2 SYGVQD (reference sequence). The ends were cut back, 11 bases at V and 7 bases at J, with 14 bases in the middle. This CDR3 spans 11 amino acids. The CDR3 loop reads CAQPSRCGYTF. The CDR3, as DNA: TGCGCCCAGCCCTCGAGGTGTGGCTACACCTTC.

The CDR3, as DNA: TGTGCCAGCAGTTACAGGGGTCCCTACGAGCAGTACTTC. Protein: CASSYRGPYEQYF. The chain employs TRBV2 and TRBJ2-7; TRBD1 matches at 7 bases. The germline V gene has CDR1 SNHLY and CDR2 FYNNEI. J lost 2 bases, V lost 5 bases, and 3 bases had no gene match. This CDR3 comprises 13 residues.

V gene TRBV10-2 combines with J gene TRBJ2-1, with 11 positions matching TRBD2. V was clipped by 3 bases and J by 3 bases; unmatched bases: 7. This CDR3 is built from 17 residues. Germline CDR1 is WSHSY and CDR2 is SAAADI. DNA for the CDR3: TGCGCCAGCAGTGAACGAACTAGCGGGAGCCGCTACAATGAGCAGTTCTTC. This sequence encodes CASSERTSGSRYNEQFF.

This clone was detected only once. This chain uses TRBV28 with TRBJ1-1, with unresolved D. Trimming removed 7 bases at V and 4 bases at J, with 13 bases between. CDR1 and CDR2 (germline): MDHEN, SYDVKM. The CDR3 contains 13 residues. The CDR3: CASNSFRGTEAFF. CDR3 bases: TGTGCCAGCAATTCGTTTCGGGGCACTGAAGCTTTCTTT.

As for this clone: The sample carries other DNA sequences with the same CDR3. This chain links TRBV7-2 with TRBJ1-2; 9 bases match TRBD1. Germline V CDR1 and CDR2: SGHTA, FQGNSA. J gave up 0 bases and V 5 bases, and 4 bases lay outside the gene matches. The CDR3 is made up of 15 amino acids. This CDR3 is CASSLGQGANYGYTF. In DNA, the CDR3 is TGTGCCAGCAGCCTGGGACAGGGCGCTAACTATGGCTACACCTTC.

This chain joins TRBV7-3 and TRBJ2-3; tentatively, D is TRBD1 (5 bases). Germline V lookup: CDR1 SGHTA, CDR2 FQGTGA. V was clipped by 1 base and J by 1 base, with 9 bases between them. The CDR3 contains 15 residues. CDR3 nucleotides: TGTGCCAGCAGCTTAAGACAGCGAGGCACAGATACGCAGTATTTT. This translates into CASSLRQRGTDTQYF.

This chain joins TRBV5-1 and TRBJ1-4; D is uncertain. Germline CDR1 reads SGHRS; CDR2 reads YFSETQ. There are 14 residues in the CDR3. Trimming took off 4 bases at V and 0 bases at J, with 7 bases between the two ends. The CDR3 DNA reads as TGCGCCAGCAGCGGCGGGTCAACTAATGAAAAACTGTTTTTT. It encodes CASSGGSTNEKLFF.

This chain joins TRBV7-6 and TRBJ2-7; maybe TRBD2 (6 bases). In germline, CDR1 is SGHVS, CDR2 FNYEAQ. The CDR3 spans 17 residues. V lost 2 bases and J lost 0, with 17 bases in between. The chain's CDR3 is CASSLRAGDSLSYEQYF. The CDR3 DNA reads TGTGCCAGCAGCTTAAGGGCTGGGGACTCCCTCTCCTACGAGCAGTACTTC.

The rearrangement links TRBV9 to TRBJ1-4; TRBD1 aligns across 7 bases. V was clipped by 0 bases and J by 8 bases; unmatched bases: 4. Germline values: CDR1 SGDLS, CDR2 YYNGEE. The CDR3 consists of 14 residues. CDR3 sequence: CASSVGTGREKLFF. The CDR3 nucleotides read TGTGCCAGCAGCGTAGGGACAGGACGGGAAAAACTGTTTTTT.

The chain joins TRBV9 to TRBJ1-3; D perhaps matches TRBD1 (5 bases). Germline lookup yields CDR1 SGDLS and CDR2 YYNGEE. CDR3 length: 13 amino acids. The V end lost 5 bases, the J end lost 4 bases, and 10 bases lay between the germline ends. This CDR3 is CASRDSSGNTIYF. CDR3 nucleotide sequence: TGTGCCAGCAGAGACAGCTCCGGAAACACCATATATTTT. Looking up the rest from reference TRBV9 and TRBJ1-3 gives the full variable domain: DSGVTQTPKHLITATGQRVTLRCSPRSGDLSVYWYQQSLDQGLQFLIQYYNGEERAKGNILERFSAQQFPDLHSELNLSSLELGDSALYFCASRDSSGNTIYFGEGSWLTVV.

The chain combines TRBV5-1 with TRBJ2-7; D is possibly TRBD1 (5 bases). V was shortened by 2 bases and J by 10 bases, with 16 bases between the two germline ends. Germline assignment: CDR1 SGHRS and CDR2 YFSETQ. The CDR3 runs to 13 residues. The CDR3 coding sequence is TGCGCCAGCAGCTTTGGGGCCTACTACGGACAGTACTTC. Translated: CASSFGAYYGQYF.

This clone appeared a single time. The chain joins TRBV3-1 (or the pseudogene TRBV3-2) to TRBJ1-6; D perhaps matches TRBD1 (5 bases). V was shortened by 0 bases and J by 8 bases, with 14 bases between the two germline ends. Germline V lookup: CDR1 LGHDT, CDR2 YNNKEL (reference sequence). The CDR3 length is 16 residues. The CDR3 here is CASSQERGAGDSPLHF. CDR3 DNA: TGTGCCAGCAGCCAAGAAAGAGGGGCGGGGGATTCACCCCTCCACTTT.

This chain links TRBV4-3 with TRBJ2-7; the D gene is possibly TRBD2 (6 bases). CDR1 is LGHNA, CDR2 YSLEER, per germline. This CDR3 comprises 14 residues. With 5 bases removed from V and 7 bases from J, the gap between germline ends came to 18 bases. Here the CDR3 DNA reads TGCGCCAGCAGCTACGCCGGGGGAAGGAGAGAGCAGTACTTC. Encoded protein: CASSYAGGRREQYF.

The chain has TRBV4-1 and TRBJ1-2, with unresolved D. CDR1 is MGHRA, CDR2 YSYEKL, per germline. Trimming shortened V by 4 bases and J by 0 bases, and 12 bases separated the two germline ends. This CDR3 spans 15 amino acids. CDR3 bases: TGCGCCAGCAGCCCCAAAAGCGCAGCTAACTATGGCTACACCTTC. Its protein is CASSPKSAANYGYTF.

This clone was observed at least ten times. J is TRBJ2-2 and V is TRBV6-5; D possibly corresponds to TRBD2 (5 bases). The germline V gene encodes CDR1 MNHEY and CDR2 SVGAGI. The CDR3 loop spans 15 amino acids. Deletions cut 0 bases from V and 4 bases from J, with 9 bases between. The CDR3 is CASSYSTRATGELFF. Written as DNA, the CDR3 is TGTGCCAGCAGTTACTCGACGCGGGCCACCGGGGAGCTGTTTTTT.

The chain recombines TRBV14 with TRBJ2-5, with D possibly TRBD1 on 7 matching bases. CDR3 length equals 16 residues. Germline lookup yields CDR1 SGHDN and CDR2 FVKESK. V lost 0 bases, J lost 4 bases, and 15 bases lay in between. CDR3 region: CASSQDSRGRRETQYF. CDR3 nucleotides: TGTGCCAGCAGCCAAGATAGCAGGGGGAGGAGAGAGACCCAGTACTTC.

The chain joins TRBV19 to TRBJ1-3; D ambiguous. The CDR3 is 13 amino acids. In germline, CDR1 is LNHDA, CDR2 SQIVND (reference sequence). Trimming took 8 bases from V and 0 from J, leaving 8 bases between them. The CDR3 coding sequence is TGTGCCAGTCACTCTACCTCTGGAAACACCATATATTTT. Encoded protein: CASHSTSGNTIYF.

This chain connects TRBV4-1 to TRBJ1-2; 11 nucleotides line up with TRBD1. V was clipped by 4 bases and J by 2 bases; unmatched bases: 21. Germline CDR1 is MGHRA and CDR2 is YSYEKL. This CDR3 is 21 amino acids long. CDR3 nucleotide sequence: TGCGCCAGCAGCCTAAGTCCGGACCCGGGACAGGGGGTTTCAGTGAACTATGGCTACACCTTC. Translation: CASSLSPDPGQGVSVNYGYTF.

The V call is TRBV6-6, the J call TRBJ2-7; possible D gene TRBD1, 6 bases. V lost 2 bases, J lost 0 bases, and 14 bases lay in between. The CDR3 totals 16 residues. Germline-derived CDR1 and CDR2 are MNHNY and SVGAGI (reference sequence). CDR3 coding DNA: TGTGCCAGCAGTTACGGAACCGGGACATCCTCCTACGAGCAGTACTTC. It encodes CASSYGTGTSSYEQYF.